This entry features one TCR beta chain sequence. The antigen is undetermined. The CDR3 has 17 amino acids. V was pared by 5 bases and J by 6 bases, with 12 bases of the junction left unmatched. CDR1 and CDR2 from the germline V gene are SGHAT and FQNNGV. The sample is drawn from a study of cytomegalovirus exposure and HLA in healthy donors. The PCR ran on 60 Vbeta and 13 Jbeta primers. Data came from immunoSEQ multiplex PCR; TCRdb stores just in-frame clones and leaves some out. The table has roughly 120,000 clones, approximately 76% seen once; the top ten hold around 8%. Overall study findings and caveats: Of the V segments, some could not be distinguished, including TRBV6-2 and TRBV6-3, and were excluded. Most TCR sequences were seen very rarely across donors, but some public TCRs occurred in many. Through in vitro validation, three CMV-associated chains were shown to be specific for CMV antigens.

The sequenced material came from PBMCs. The chain links TRBV11-2 to TRBJ2-7; the match to TRBD2 covers 14 bases. This TCR was sampled from a middle-aged man in good health and CMV-seronegative. The DNA for the CDR3 is TGTGCCAGCAGCCTAGGGACTAGCGGGGGACTTTGGGGCGAGCAGTACTTC. It is translated as CASSLGTSGGLWGEQYF.